The 27 T cell receptor beta chains listed next were all sequenced from one sample in a study of blood T cell repertoires in COVID-19. Clones were read by immunoSEQ multiplex PCR, and TCRdb kept only the in-frame ones, dropping some. The sample records 100,000 to 120,000 clones, over 75% being singletons. Material: peripheral blood. These receptors originate from a man in his fifties or sixties with acute or convalescent COVID-19.

This clone was recorded once. The chain is built from TRBV6-1 and TRBJ1-5; a weak D match, TRBD1 (5 bases). The CDR3 is made up of 16 amino acids. V lost 4 bases and J 5 bases, leaving 18 bases between the germline ends. The germline gives CDR1 MNHNS, CDR2 SASEGT. The CDR3 DNA is TGTGCCAGCAGTGGAAAGCCGGCAGGGATTCATCAGCCCCAGCATTTT. Residues: CASSGKPAGIHQPQHF.

The chain uses TRBV30 and TRBJ1-2; a weak D match, TRBD1 (6 bases). Per germline, CDR1 GTSNPN and CDR2 SVGIG (reference sequence). The V end lost 1 base, the J end lost 7 bases, and 16 bases lay between the germline ends. The CDR3 runs to 14 residues. The CDR3 is CAWSGSFTGSGYTF. CDR3 coding DNA: TGTGCCTGGAGTGGATCCTTCACAGGGTCTGGCTACACCTTC. The full variable domain, its missing parts supplied by reference TRBV30 and TRBJ1-2, is SQTIHQWPATLVQPVGSPLSLECTVEGTSNPNLYWYRQAAGRGLQLLFYSVGIGQISSEVPQNLSASRPQDRQFILSSKKLLLSDSGFYLCAWSGSFTGSGYTFGSGTRLTVV.

The chain joins TRBV19 to TRBJ2-1, with 10 nucleotides matching TRBD2. V trimming: 11 bases; J trimming: 5 bases; junction bases outside the gene matches: 6. The CDR3 length is 13 residues. From germline, CDR1 is LNHDA and CDR2 SQIVND (reference sequence). CDR3 DNA: TGTGCCGGGTCTAGCGGGGGCAACAATGAGCAGTTCTTC. Its translation is CAGSSGGNNEQFF.

This chain links TRBV12-3 or TRBV12-4 with TRBJ1-2; D unclear. The CDR3 is 13 residues long. V was clipped by 4 bases and J by 2 bases, with 8 bases between them. The CDR3 DNA reads TGTGCCAGCAGTTCCGGCGGAAACTATGGCTACACCTTC. Its protein is CASSSGGNYGYTF.

A few counts support this clone. This sequence joins TRBV2 and TRBJ1-1; TRBD1 agrees at 7 bases. The germline V gene has CDR1 SNHLY and CDR2 FYNNEI. V lost 7 bases, J lost 6 bases, and 11 bases stayed unmatched. There are 14 residues in the CDR3. CDR3 sequence (DNA): TGTGCCAGCACTCAAACACAGGGGATCGCTGAAGCTTTCTTT. It codes for CASTQTQGIAEAFF.

This chain links TRBV19 with TRBJ2-1; D might be TRBD2 (6 bases). CDR1 LNHDA and CDR2 SQIVND come from the germline V gene (reference sequence). This CDR3 is built from 15 residues. Trimming cost V 7 bases and J 1 base, with 14 bases left between them. CDR3 in amino acids: CASTGAGGSYNEQFF. CDR3 DNA: TGTGCCAGTACCGGGGCCGGAGGGTCCTACAATGAGCAGTTCTTC.

The chain uses TRBV7-2 and TRBJ2-5; 11 bases are a match to TRBD2. Germline V CDR1 and CDR2: SGHTA, FQGNSA. J gave up 4 bases and V 5 bases, and 9 bases lay outside the gene matches. The CDR3 consists of 16 residues. CDR3 nucleotide sequence: TGTGCCAGCAGCCTTATTAGCGGGGGGGATGCAGAGACCCAGTACTTC. Protein sequence: CASSLISGGDAETQYF.

This clone is a singleton in its sample. The CDR3 sequence is CASMDVGLFTGELFF. CDR3 nucleotide sequence: TGCGCCAGCATGGATGTGGGGCTGTTCACCGGGGAGCTGTTTTTT. The chain employs TRBV4-1 and TRBJ2-2, with a possible D match to TRBD1 (5 bases). The CDR3 is made up of 15 amino acids. The germline V and J ends were trimmed by 7 bases and 4 bases, with 16 bases remaining between them. The germline V gene encodes CDR1 MGHRA and CDR2 YSYEKL.

The rearrangement joins TRBV28 to TRBJ2-7; D gene unclear. V was clipped by 3 bases and J by 5 bases, with 17 bases between them. There are 15 residues in the CDR3. CDR1 is MDHEN, CDR2 SYDVKM, per germline. This CDR3 is CASSFETTKSHEQYF. The CDR3 region has the DNA TGTGCCAGCAGTTTTGAGACAACCAAGTCCCACGAGCAGTACTTC.

This clone was seen a few times. This chain connects TRBV7-6 to TRBJ1-6, with TRBD1 matching 7 bases. The CDR3 is made up of 16 amino acids. V trimming: 1 base; J trimming: 4 bases; junction bases outside the gene matches: 4. The germline CDR1 and CDR2 sequences are SGHVS and FNYEAQ. CDR3 region: CASSLGTGDYNSPLHF. The CDR3 nucleotides read TGTGCCAGCAGCTTAGGAACAGGGGATTATAATTCACCCCTCCACTTT. Based on the CDR3 plus reference TRBV7-6 and TRBJ1-6, the full variable domain is GAGVSQSPRYKVTKRGQDVALRCDPISGHVSLYWYRQALGQGPEFLTYFNYEAQQDKSGLPNDRFSAERPEGSISTLTIQRTEQRDSAMYRCASSLGTGDYNSPLHFGNGTRLTVT.

The rearrangement links TRBV9 to TRBJ2-3, with TRBD2 as a possible D gene (5 bases). Per germline, CDR1 SGDLS and CDR2 YYNGEE. The CDR3 is 11 residues long. V was shortened by 8 bases and J by 3 bases, with 7 bases between the two germline ends. CDR3 nucleotide sequence: TGTGCCAGTCGGGGTACAGATACGCAGTATTTT. Translation gives CASRGTDTQYF.

CDR3 in DNA: TGTGCCAGCAGCTTACGGACTAGCGGGACGTGGGAGCAGTACTTC. It translates to CASSLRTSGTWEQYF. The gene calls are TRBV13 and TRBJ2-7; 12 bases are shared with TRBD2. The CDR3 consists of 15 residues. Unmatched junction bases numbered 6, after V lost 2 bases and J lost 7 bases. The germline V gene has CDR1 PRHDT and CDR2 FYEKMQ (reference sequence).

CDR3 region: CASGDSYEQYF. CDR3 DNA sequence: TGCGCCAGCGGGGACAGCTACGAGCAGTACTTC. The chain links TRBV10-2 to TRBJ2-7; 7 bases fit TRBD1. Germline loops: CDR1 WSHSY, CDR2 SAAADI. The CDR3 is 11 residues long. V shed 8 bases and J 3 bases; nucleotides not matched to a gene: 1.

The rearrangement links TRBV6-1 to TRBJ2-3; 7 nucleotides agree with TRBD2. This CDR3 contains 16 residues. CDR1 is MNHNS, CDR2 SASEGT, per germline. Germline trimming cut 0 bases from V and 5 bases from J; bases unmatched to any gene: 8. CDR3 in amino acids: CASSEAAREWEDTQYF. In DNA form, the CDR3 reads TGTGCCAGCAGTGAAGCGGCGCGGGAGTGGGAAGATACGCAGTATTTT.

Ten or more counts support this clone. The chain uses TRBV6-5 and TRBJ2-7; weak D call: TRBD1 (5 bases). Germline CDR1 and CDR2: MNHEY and SVGAGI. The germline V and J ends were trimmed by 10 bases and 1 base, with 14 bases remaining between them. The CDR3 consists of 13 residues. The CDR3 sequence is CATGAGPSYEQYF. The CDR3 DNA sequence: TGTGCCACTGGGGCAGGCCCGTCCTACGAGCAGTACTTC.

This chain links TRBV7-2 with TRBJ2-5, with 9 bases fitting TRBD2. CDR1 SGHTA and CDR2 FQGNSA come from the germline V gene. The CDR3 is made up of 15 amino acids. J lost 4 bases, V lost 2 bases, and 5 bases had no gene match. CDR3 in amino acids: CASSLTGTSRETQYF. The DNA for the CDR3 is TGTGCCAGCAGCTTAACCGGGACTAGCAGAGAGACCCAGTACTTC.

This chain joins TRBV12-3 or TRBV12-4 and TRBJ1-5, with no clear D. This CDR3 has 13 amino acids. Trimming pared 3 bases from V and 2 bases from J, leaving 5 bases between. This chain's CDR3 is CASSFSGNQPQHF. The CDR3 bases are TGTGCCAGCAGTTTCTCTGGCAATCAGCCCCAGCATTTT.

The chain joins TRBV19 to TRBJ1-2; unclear D gene. Germline V CDR1 and CDR2: LNHDA, SQIVND (reference sequence). Trimming pared 1 base from V and 9 bases from J, leaving 21 bases between. This CDR3 has 16 amino acids. The CDR3 is CASSIAPADSPGRYTF. The CDR3, as DNA: TGTGCCAGTAGTATAGCCCCCGCGGACTCCCCAGGTCGCTACACCTTC.

The J gene is TRBJ2-1, the V gene TRBV7-9; 7 nucleotides line up with TRBD2. CDR1 SEHNR and CDR2 FQNEAQ come from the germline V gene (reference sequence). This CDR3 has 16 amino acids. The trim removed 7 bases at V and 0 bases at J, leaving 9 bases unmatched. CDR3 in DNA: TGTGCCAGCACCCGGGCGGGGGAGGGCTCCTACAATGAGCAGTTCTTC. Translation: CASTRAGEGSYNEQFF.

This clone was counted a single time. The rearrangement joins TRBV7-6 to TRBJ1-2, with a weak D call TRBD1 (6 bases). From germline, CDR1 is SGHVS and CDR2 FNYEAQ. Between the trimmed V and J ends, which lost 5 bases and 8 bases, there was a span of 21 bases. The CDR3 length is 15 residues. CDR3 nucleotides: TGTGCCAGCAGCCCCCACGGTGACCAGGGGCAGGGCTACACCTTC. This gives the protein CASSPHGDQGQGYTF.

This chain connects TRBV24-1 to TRBJ2-3; a weak D match, TRBD2 (5 bases). Germline CDR1 KGHDR, CDR2 SFDVKD. Trimming left V 10 bases short and J 4 bases short, with 17 bases between. The CDR3 runs to 14 residues. CDR3 DNA sequence: TGTGCCACTGCATCGACGCACGGGGCAGATACGCAGTATTTT. Protein sequence: CATASTHGADTQYF.

The gene calls are TRBV11-3 and TRBJ2-1, with TRBD2 matching over 7 bases. Trimming cost V 6 bases and J 0 bases; bases outside gene matches: 8. The CDR3 covers 16 residues. Germline assignment: CDR1 SGHNT and CDR2 YENEEA. CDR3 in DNA: TGTGCCAGCAGGGAGAGGGAGCGGGGCTCCTACAATGAGCAGTTCTTC. Amino acid sequence: CASRERERGSYNEQFF.

The genes are TRBV10-3 and TRBJ1-1; TRBD1 matches 8 bases. This CDR3 is 14 amino acids long. Germline V CDR1 and CDR2: ENHRY, SYGVKD. The V segment lost 6 bases and the J segment 4 bases; nucleotides outside the gene matches: 7. Here the CDR3 DNA reads TGTGCCATCAGCCATGACAGGGGTGGCACTGAAGCTTTCTTT. This translates into CAISHDRGGTEAFF.

The gene calls are TRBV9 and TRBJ1-4; possible D gene TRBD1, 6 bases. The CDR3 runs 14 residues. From germline, CDR1 is SGDLS and CDR2 YYNGEE. Trimming stripped 4 bases from V and 3 bases from J, with 10 bases between. The chain's CDR3 is CASSPGQSNEKLFF. Here the CDR3 DNA reads TGTGCCAGCAGCCCAGGACAGTCTAATGAAAAACTGTTTTTT.

V gene TRBV2 combines with J gene TRBJ2-1, with 12 bases that match TRBD2. V trimming: 3 bases; J trimming: 3 bases; junction bases outside the gene matches: 6. Looked up from germline, CDR1 is SNHLY and CDR2 is FYNNEI. The CDR3 sequence is 17 residues long. CDR3 sequence (DNA): TGTGCCAGCAGTGAGGTGACTAGCGGGGGCTACTACAATGAGCAGTTCTTC. This codes for CASSEVTSGGYYNEQFF.

CDR3 sequence reads: CASSSESGSYNEQFF. In nucleotides, the CDR3 is TGCGCCAGCAGCTCTGAAAGCGGGAGCTACAATGAGCAGTTCTTC. The rearrangement joins TRBV5-1 to TRBJ2-1, with 8 positions matching TRBD2. In germline, CDR1 is SGHRS, CDR2 YFSETQ. V dropped 3 bases and J dropped 3; count of bases not matched to a gene: 5. The length of the CDR3 is 15 residues. The whole variable domain, remainder taken from reference TRBV5-1 and TRBJ2-1, is KAGVTQTPRYLIKTRGQQVTLSCSPISGHRSVSWYQQTPGQGLQFLFEYFSETQRNKGNFPGRFSGRQFSNSRSEMNVSTLELGDSALYLCASSSESGSYNEQFFGPGTRLTVL.

This clone was seen just once. This chain joins TRBV10-3 and TRBJ2-3; 9 bases align to TRBD2. This CDR3 is built from 15 residues. Trimming at V came to 3 bases and at J to 5 bases, leaving 6 bases not matched to a gene. Germline V CDR1 and CDR2: ENHRY, SYGVKD. The CDR3 loop reads CAISDQGLAGDTQYF. The CDR3 coding sequence is TGTGCCATCAGTGATCAGGGACTAGCAGGAGATACGCAGTATTTT.